This TCR beta chain came from a study of T cell responses to AZD1222 COVID-19 vaccine. Clones were sequenced by immunoSEQ multiplex PCR, and TCRdb holds only the in-frame ones, with some missing. This sample yields 100,000 to 150,000 clones, of which 90% are seen a single time; 7.2% belongs to the top ten. Trimming stripped 0 bases from V and 1 base from J, with 9 bases between. The germline V gene has CDR1 MNHEY and CDR2 SVGAGI. This CDR3 has 15 residues. A single count supports this clone. Its matching antigen is unknown. Whole-study findings and limits: An increase in Spike-specific TCR breadth and depth was observed after two AZD1222 doses. Baseline serostatus was positive in only six AZD1222 recipients. Sampling captured repertoires only after the peak T cell response. Nearly half of spike-specific TCRs reportedly go after variant regions that carry no mutations.

This chain joins TRBV6-5 and TRBJ1-1; D perhaps matches TRBD1 (5 bases). Source: peripheral blood, taken on day 0 of AZD1222 vaccination. The clonotype originates from an adult in good health. CDR3 region: CASSYSGGSNTEAFF. CDR3 bases: TGTGCCAGCAGTTACTCCGGGGGATCGAACACTGAAGCTTTCTTT.